This TCR beta chain was profiled in a study of Ad26.COV2.S vaccination and SARS-CoV-2 variants. Generated by immunoSEQ multiplex PCR, the TCRdb table keeps only in-frame clones and is missing some. The table shows about 680,000 clones, with around 90% occurring only once. Between the trimmed V and J ends, which lost 7 bases and 6 bases, there was a span of 12 bases. The CDR3 totals 12 residues. Described treatment: about 20 received Ad26.COV2.S at low or high dose, single or two shots; a few received placebo; per-sample allocation not given. The samples date from day 63 after the first vaccine or placebo injection.

The origin of this receptor is a person between 18 and 59 years old who received the Ad26.COV2.S COVID-19 vaccine or a placebo. The sample was peripheral blood, taken in a trial of Ad26.COV2.S vaccine versus placebo. The chain couples TRBV12-3 or TRBV12-4 to TRBJ1-2; no reliable D call. CDR3 sequence reads: CASNTDPDGYTF. The CDR3 nucleotides are TGTGCCAGCAATACCGACCCGGATGGCTACACCTTC.